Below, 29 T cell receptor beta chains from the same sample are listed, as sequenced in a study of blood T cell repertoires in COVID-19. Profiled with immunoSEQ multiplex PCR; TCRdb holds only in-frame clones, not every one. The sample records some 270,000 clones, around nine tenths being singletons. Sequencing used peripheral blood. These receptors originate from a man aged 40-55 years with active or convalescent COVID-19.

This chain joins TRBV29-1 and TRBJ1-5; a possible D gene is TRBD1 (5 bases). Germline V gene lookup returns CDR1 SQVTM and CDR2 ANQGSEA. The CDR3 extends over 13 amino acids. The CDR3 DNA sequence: TGCAAGTCCGGGGGGGTTAGCAATCAGCCCCAGCATTTT. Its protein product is CKSGGVSNQPQHF.

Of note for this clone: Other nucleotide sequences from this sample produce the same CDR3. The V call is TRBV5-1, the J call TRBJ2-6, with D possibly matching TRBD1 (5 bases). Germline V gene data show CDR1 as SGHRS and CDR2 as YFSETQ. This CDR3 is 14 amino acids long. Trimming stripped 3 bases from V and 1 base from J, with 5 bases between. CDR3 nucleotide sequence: TGCGCCAGCAGCTCAGGGTCTGGGGCCAACGTCCTGACTTTC. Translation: CASSSGSGANVLTF.

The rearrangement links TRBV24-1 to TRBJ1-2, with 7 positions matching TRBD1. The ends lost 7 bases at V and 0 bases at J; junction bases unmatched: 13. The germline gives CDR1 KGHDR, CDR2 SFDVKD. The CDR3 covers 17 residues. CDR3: CATSSKTRGTANYGYTF. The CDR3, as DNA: TGTGCCACCAGCTCGAAGACGAGGGGGACAGCTAACTATGGCTACACCTTC.

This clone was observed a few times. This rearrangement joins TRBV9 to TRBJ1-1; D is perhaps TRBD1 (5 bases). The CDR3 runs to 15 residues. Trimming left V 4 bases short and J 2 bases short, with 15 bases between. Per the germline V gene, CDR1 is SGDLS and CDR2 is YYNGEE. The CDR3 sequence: CASSTTRGFNTEAFF. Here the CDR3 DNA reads TGTGCCAGCAGCACTACGCGGGGGTTTAACACTGAAGCTTTCTTT.

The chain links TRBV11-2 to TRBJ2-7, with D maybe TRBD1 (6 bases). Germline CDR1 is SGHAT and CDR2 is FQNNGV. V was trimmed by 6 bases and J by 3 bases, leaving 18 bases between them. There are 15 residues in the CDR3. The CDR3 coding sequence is TGTGCCAGCAGGTACTTCAGGGGAAGTTTCTACGAGCAGTACTTC. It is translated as CASRYFRGSFYEQYF.

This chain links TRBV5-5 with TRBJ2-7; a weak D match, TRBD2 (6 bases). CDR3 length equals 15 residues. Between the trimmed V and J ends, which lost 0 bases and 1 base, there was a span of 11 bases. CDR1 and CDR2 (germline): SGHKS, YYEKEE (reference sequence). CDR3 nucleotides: TGTGCCAGCAGCTTGGGCGGGGATTGGTCCTACGAGCAGTACTTC. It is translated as CASSLGGDWSYEQYF.

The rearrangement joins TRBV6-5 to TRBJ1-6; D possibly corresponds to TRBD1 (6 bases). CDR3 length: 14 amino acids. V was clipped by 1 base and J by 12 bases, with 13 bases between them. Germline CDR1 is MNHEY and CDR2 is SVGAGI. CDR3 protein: CASSYLGAGIPLHF. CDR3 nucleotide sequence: TGTGCCAGCAGTTACTTGGGGGCAGGGATACCCCTCCACTTT.

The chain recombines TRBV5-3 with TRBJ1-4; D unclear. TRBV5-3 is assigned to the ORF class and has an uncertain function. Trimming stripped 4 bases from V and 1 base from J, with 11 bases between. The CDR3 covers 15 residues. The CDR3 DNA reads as TGTGCCAGAAGCAGATTCAGGATAACTAATGAAAAACTGTTTTTT. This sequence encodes CARSRFRITNEKLFF.

The CDR3 region is CASSLAGQMKGYTF. For the CDR3, the DNA is TGTGCCAGCAGCTTAGCGGGCCAGATGAAAGGCTACACCTTC. V and J are TRBV7-2 and TRBJ1-2; D is uncertain. V dropped 0 bases and J dropped 8 bases, with 13 bases sitting between them. Germline V CDR1 and CDR2: SGHTA, FQGNSA. The CDR3 sequence is 14 residues long.

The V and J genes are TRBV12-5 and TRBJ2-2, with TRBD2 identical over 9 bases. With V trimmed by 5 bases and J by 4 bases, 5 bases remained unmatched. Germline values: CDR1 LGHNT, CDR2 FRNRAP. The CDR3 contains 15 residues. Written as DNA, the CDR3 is TGTGCTAGTGGTCTAGGACTAGCGAGCACCGGGGAGCTGTTTTTT. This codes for CASGLGLASTGELFF.

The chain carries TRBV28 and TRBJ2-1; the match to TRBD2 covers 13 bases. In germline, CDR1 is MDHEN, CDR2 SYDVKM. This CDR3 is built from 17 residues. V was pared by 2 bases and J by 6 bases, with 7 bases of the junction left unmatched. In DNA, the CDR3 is TGTGCCAGCAGTTTAACCACTAGCGGGGGGGCTCTCAATGAGCAGTTCTTC. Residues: CASSLTTSGGALNEQFF.

This chain's CDR3 is CASTIGTGGTGELFF. For the CDR3, the DNA is TGTGCCAGCACAATCGGGACAGGGGGCACCGGGGAGCTGTTTTTT. This chain uses TRBV9 with TRBJ2-2; 11 nucleotides line up with TRBD1. V gave up 6 bases and J gave up 4 bases; unmatched junction bases: 5. The CDR3 runs 15 residues. Germline V gives CDR1 SGDLS, CDR2 YYNGEE.

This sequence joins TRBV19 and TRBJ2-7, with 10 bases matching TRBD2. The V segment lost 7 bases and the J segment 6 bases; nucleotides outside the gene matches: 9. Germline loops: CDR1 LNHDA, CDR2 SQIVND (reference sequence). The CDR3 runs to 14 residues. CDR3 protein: CASILSGRALEQYF. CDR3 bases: TGTGCCAGTATCTTGAGCGGGAGGGCCCTCGAGCAGTACTTC.

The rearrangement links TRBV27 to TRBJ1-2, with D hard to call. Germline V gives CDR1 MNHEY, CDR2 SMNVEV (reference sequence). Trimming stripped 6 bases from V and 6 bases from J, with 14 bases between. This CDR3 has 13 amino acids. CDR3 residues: CASSPQDTNGYTF. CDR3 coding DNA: TGTGCCAGCAGCCCTCAGGATACCAATGGCTACACCTTC.

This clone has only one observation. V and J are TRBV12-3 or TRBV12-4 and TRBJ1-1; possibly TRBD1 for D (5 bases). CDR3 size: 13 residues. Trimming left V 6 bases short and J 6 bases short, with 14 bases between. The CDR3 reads CASSKGVIAEAFF. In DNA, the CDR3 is TGTGCCAGCAGCAAAGGGGTAATCGCTGAAGCTTTCTTT.

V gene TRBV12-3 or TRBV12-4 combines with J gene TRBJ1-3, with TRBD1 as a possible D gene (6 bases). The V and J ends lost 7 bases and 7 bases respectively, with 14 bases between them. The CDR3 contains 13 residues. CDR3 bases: TGTGCCAGCAATTTGAGGGGGGGGAACACCATATATTTT. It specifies CASNLRGGNTIYF.

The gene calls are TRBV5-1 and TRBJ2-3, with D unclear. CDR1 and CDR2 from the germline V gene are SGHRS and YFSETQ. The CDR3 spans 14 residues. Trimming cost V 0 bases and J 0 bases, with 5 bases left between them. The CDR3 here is CASSLDSSTDTQYF. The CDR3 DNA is TGCGCCAGCAGCTTGGACAGCAGCACAGATACGCAGTATTTT.

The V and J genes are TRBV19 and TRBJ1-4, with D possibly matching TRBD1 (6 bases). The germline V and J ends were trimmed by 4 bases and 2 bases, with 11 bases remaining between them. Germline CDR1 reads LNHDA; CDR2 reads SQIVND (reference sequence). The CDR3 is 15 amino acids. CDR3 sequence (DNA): TGTGCCAGTAGTACCGAAAGGGGGACTAATGAAAAACTGTTTTTT. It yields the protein CASSTERGTNEKLFF.

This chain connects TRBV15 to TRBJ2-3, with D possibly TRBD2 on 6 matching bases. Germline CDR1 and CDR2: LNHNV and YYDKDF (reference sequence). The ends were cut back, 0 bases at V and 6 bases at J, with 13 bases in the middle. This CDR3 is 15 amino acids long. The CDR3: CATSRDLAPADTQYF. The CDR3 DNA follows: TGTGCCACCAGCAGAGATCTAGCGCCCGCGGATACGCAGTATTTT.

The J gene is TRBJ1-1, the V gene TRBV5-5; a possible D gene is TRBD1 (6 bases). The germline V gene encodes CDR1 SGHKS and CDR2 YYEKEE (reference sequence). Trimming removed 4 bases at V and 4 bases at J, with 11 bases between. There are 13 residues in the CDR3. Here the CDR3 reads CASSATGSTEAFF. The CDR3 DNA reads TGTGCCAGCAGCGCTACAGGGTCCACTGAAGCTTTCTTT. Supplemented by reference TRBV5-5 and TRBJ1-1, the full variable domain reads DAGVTQSPTHLIKTRGQQVTLRCSPISGHKSVSWYQQVLGQGPQFIFQYYEKEERGRGNFPDRFSARQFPNYSSELNVNALLLGDSALYLCASSATGSTEAFFGQGTRLTVV.

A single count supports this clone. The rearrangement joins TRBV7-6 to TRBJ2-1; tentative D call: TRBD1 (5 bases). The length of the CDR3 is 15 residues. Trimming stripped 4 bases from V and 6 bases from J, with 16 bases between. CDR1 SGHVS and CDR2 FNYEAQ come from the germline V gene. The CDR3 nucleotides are TGTGCCAGCAGCTCTACAGGAATCAAGGGCAATGAGCAGTTCTTC. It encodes CASSSTGIKGNEQFF. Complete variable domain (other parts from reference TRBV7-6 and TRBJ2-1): GAGVSQSPRYKVTKRGQDVALRCDPISGHVSLYWYRQALGQGPEFLTYFNYEAQQDKSGLPNDRFSAERPEGSISTLTIQRTEQRDSAMYRCASSSTGIKGNEQFFGPGTRLTVL.

CDR3 DNA: TGTGCCAGCAGTCTTGGCTTGGCCGTATCACCGGGGAGCGGGGAGCTGTTTTTT. Its protein is CASSLGLAVSPGSGELFF. The V gene is TRBV6-6, the J gene TRBJ2-2; a weak D match, TRBD2 (5 bases). Trimming removed 5 bases from V and 7 bases from J, with 26 bases in between. Germline V lookup: CDR1 MNHNY, CDR2 SVGAGI (reference sequence). This CDR3 has 18 amino acids.

The CDR3 bases are TGTGCCTGGAGTTTGAGTAACTCTGGAAACACCATATATTTT. As protein: CAWSLSNSGNTIYF. The chain is built from TRBV30 and TRBJ1-3; D unclear. The length of the CDR3 is 14 residues. V was shortened by 2 bases and J by 0 bases, with 8 bases between the two germline ends. Germline CDR1 GTSNPN, CDR2 SVGIG (reference sequence).

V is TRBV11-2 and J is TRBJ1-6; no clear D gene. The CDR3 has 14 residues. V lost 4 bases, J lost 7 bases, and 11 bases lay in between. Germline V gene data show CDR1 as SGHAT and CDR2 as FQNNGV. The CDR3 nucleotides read TGTGCCAGCAGCTCCACTAGCCCGAATTCACCCCTCCACTTT. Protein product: CASSSTSPNSPLHF.

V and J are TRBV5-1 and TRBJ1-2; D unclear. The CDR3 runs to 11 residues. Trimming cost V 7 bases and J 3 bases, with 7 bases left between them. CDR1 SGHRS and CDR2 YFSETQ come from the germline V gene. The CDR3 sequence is CASGEDYGYTF. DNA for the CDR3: TGCGCCAGCGGGGAGGACTATGGCTACACCTTC. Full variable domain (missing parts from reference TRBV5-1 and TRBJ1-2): KAGVTQTPRYLIKTRGQQVTLSCSPISGHRSVSWYQQTPGQGLQFLFEYFSETQRNKGNFPGRFSGRQFSNSRSEMNVSTLELGDSALYLCASGEDYGYTFGSGTRLTVV.

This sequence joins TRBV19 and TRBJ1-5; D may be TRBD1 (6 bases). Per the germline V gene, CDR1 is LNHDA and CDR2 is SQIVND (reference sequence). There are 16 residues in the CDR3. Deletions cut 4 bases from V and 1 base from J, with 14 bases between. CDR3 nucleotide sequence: TGTGCCAGTAGTACACAGGGACCCCTGAGCAATCAGCCCCAGCATTTT. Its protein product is CASSTQGPLSNQPQHF.

CDR3: CASSLSVSSGNTIYF. CDR3 nucleotides: TGTGCCAGCAGTTTATCAGTTAGCTCTGGAAACACCATATATTTT. The rearrangement links TRBV27 to TRBJ1-3; D uncertain. This CDR3 has 15 amino acids. Germline V gene lookup returns CDR1 MNHEY and CDR2 SMNVEV (reference sequence). V was trimmed by 0 bases and J by 0 bases, leaving 6 bases between them.

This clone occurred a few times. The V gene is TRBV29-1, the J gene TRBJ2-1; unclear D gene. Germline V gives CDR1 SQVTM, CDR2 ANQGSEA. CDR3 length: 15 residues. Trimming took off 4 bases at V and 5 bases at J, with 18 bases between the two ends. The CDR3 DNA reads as TGCAGCGTTGTGGGTGCGTTAGCCGTCGACAATGAGCAGTTCTTC. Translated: CSVVGALAVDNEQFF.

CDR3 in amino acids: CASRKGWGDEQYF. The CDR3 DNA is TGTGCCAGCAGAAAGGGGTGGGGCGACGAGCAGTACTTC. The chain combines TRBV6-5 with TRBJ2-7, with a weak D call TRBD1 (5 bases). Trimming took 6 bases from V and 5 from J, leaving 14 bases between them. The CDR3 totals 13 residues. Germline V CDR1 and CDR2: MNHEY, SVGAGI.